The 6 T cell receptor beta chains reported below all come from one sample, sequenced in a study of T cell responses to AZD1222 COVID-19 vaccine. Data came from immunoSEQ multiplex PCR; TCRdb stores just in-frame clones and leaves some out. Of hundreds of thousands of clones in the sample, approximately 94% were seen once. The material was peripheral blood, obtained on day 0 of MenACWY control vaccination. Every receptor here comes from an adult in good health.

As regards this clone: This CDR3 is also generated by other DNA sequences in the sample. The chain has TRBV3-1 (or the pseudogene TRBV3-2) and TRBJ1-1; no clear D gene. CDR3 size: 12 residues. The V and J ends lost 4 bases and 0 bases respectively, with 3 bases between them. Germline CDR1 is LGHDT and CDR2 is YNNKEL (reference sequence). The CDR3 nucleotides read TGTGCCAGCAGCCGTCTGAACACTGAAGCTTTCTTT. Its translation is CASSRLNTEAFF.

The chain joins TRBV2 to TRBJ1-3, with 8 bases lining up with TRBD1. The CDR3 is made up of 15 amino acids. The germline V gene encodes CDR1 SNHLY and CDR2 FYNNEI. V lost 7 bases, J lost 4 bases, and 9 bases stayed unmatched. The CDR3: CASTAMTGVGNTIYF. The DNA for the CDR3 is TGTGCCAGCACCGCAATGACAGGGGTAGGAAACACCATATATTTT.

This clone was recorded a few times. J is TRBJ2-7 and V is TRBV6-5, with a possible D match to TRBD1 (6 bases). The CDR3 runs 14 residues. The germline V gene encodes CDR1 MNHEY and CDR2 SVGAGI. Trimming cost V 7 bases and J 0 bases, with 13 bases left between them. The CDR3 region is CASTDRPSSYEQYF. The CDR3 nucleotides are TGTGCCAGCACCGACAGGCCGAGCTCCTACGAGCAGTACTTC.

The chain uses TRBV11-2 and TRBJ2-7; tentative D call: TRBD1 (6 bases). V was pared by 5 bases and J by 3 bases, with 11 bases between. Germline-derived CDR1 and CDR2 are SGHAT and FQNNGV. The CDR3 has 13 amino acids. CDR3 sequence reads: CASSLGQHYEQYF. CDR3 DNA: TGTGCCAGCAGCCTAGGACAGCACTACGAGCAGTACTTC.

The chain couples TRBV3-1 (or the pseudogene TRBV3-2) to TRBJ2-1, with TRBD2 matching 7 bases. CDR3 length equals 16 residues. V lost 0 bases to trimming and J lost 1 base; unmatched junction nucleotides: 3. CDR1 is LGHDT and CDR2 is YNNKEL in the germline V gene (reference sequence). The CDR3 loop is CASSQDWTRSYNEQFF. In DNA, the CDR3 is TGTGCCAGCAGCCAAGATTGGACTAGGTCCTACAATGAGCAGTTCTTC.

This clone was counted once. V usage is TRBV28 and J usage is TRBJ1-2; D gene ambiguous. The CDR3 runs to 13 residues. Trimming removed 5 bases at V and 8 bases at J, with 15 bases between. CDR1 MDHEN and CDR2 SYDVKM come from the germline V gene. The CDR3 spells CASSRTRAGGYTF. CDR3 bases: TGTGCCAGCAGTCGGACCCGGGCGGGAGGCTACACCTTC.